This entry concerns a single T cell receptor beta chain. Its antigen is undetermined. Described time point: pre-treatment sample, taken before nivolumab and TIL therapy. Tumor tissue came from excised metastases, mostly pleural nodules or supraclavicular lymph nodes. The sample comes from a study of TIL therapy for anti-PD-1-resistant metastatic lung cancer. Study-level information: Tumors had a median PD-L1 proportion score of 4.5% to 7%. General study points: Many TIL product clones were absent from baseline tumor, suggesting clonal contraction. Treatment-naive, never-smoker and oncogene-addicted patients were overrepresented in this highly selected cohort.

This was the immunoSEQ v3 assay. The data were produced by immunoSEQ multiplex PCR, yet TCRdb's version contains in-frame clones alone and is incomplete. The data contain roughly 50,000 clones, approximately 70% of them singletons. Looked up from germline, CDR1 is SGHNT and CDR2 is YYREEE (reference sequence). Trimming pared 5 bases from V and 0 bases from J, leaving 8 bases between. The CDR3 runs to 14 residues. The chain carries TRBV5-4 and TRBJ1-4; D perhaps matches TRBD1 (6 bases). This sequence was found in a person between 30 and 79 years old with non-small cell lung cancer. Material: tumor tissue, obtained at baseline. CDR3 sequence: CASRRQATNEKLFF. DNA for the CDR3: TGTGCCAGCAGGAGACAGGCAACTAATGAAAAACTGTTTTTT. Using reference TRBV5-4 and TRBJ1-4 for the parts outside the CDR3, the full variable domain is ETGVTQSPTHLIKTRGQQVTLRCSSQSGHNTVSWYQQALGQGPQFIFQYYREEENGRGNFPPRFSGLQFPNYSSELNVNALELDDSALYLCASRRQATNEKLFFGSGTQLSVL.